One and the same sample provided the 24 T cell receptor beta chains below, sequenced in a study of regulatory T cells in long-lasting Graves disease. This sample's time point: newly diagnosed GD, antithyroid drugs for less than 3 months. The TCR library used RNA extracted from PBMCs. Combining iRepertoire HTBI primers with Arm-PCR of CDR3 regions, the authors built TCR beta libraries. Using its own MiXCR run on the multiplex PCR reads, TCRdb lists one record per CDR3 protein. The sample includes 350,000 to 450,000 distinct CDR3 sequences, approximately 16% of them seen just once. Separately, the same data were catalogued under a study of T cells in Graves' hyperthyroidism and ophthalmopathy.

The material sequenced was peripheral blood mononuclear cells (PBMCs), taken at new diagnosis, from a patient treated with antithyroid drugs. These receptors came from a man aged 35-49 years with Graves disease.

This clonotype was found many times. This CDR3 reads CSARRYLAGGHNEQFF. The CDR3 DNA reads TGCAGTGCTAGACGTTATCTAGCGGGGGGGCACAATGAGCAGTTCTTC. The genes are TRBV20-1 and TRBJ2-1; 12 positions agree with TRBD2. V lost 2 bases and J lost 5; bases outside the gene matches: 7. The CDR3 length is 16 residues. Germline V gene data show CDR1 as DFQATT and CDR2 as SNEGSKA (reference sequence).

The rearrangement uses TRBV7-9 and TRBJ1-1; no firm D call. Trimming removed 2 bases from V and 6 bases from J, with 13 bases in between. Germline CDR1 is SEHNR and CDR2 is FQNEAQ (reference sequence). This CDR3 is built from 14 residues. The CDR3 DNA is TGTGCCAGCAGCTTAAGGCGGGCAGAATCTGAAGCTTTCTTT. Protein product: CASSLRRAESEAFF.

A note on this clonotype: One end of the junction varies from germline; a read error may be responsible. The chain carries TRBV12-3 or TRBV12-4 and TRBJ2-3; 12 bases fit TRBD2. The CDR3 covers 16 residues. The CDR3 DNA reads as TGCGCCAGCAGTTCAACTAGCGGGGGGAACGCAGATACGCAGTATTTT. Protein sequence: CASSSTSGGNADTQYF.

Ten or more counts support this clonotype. The chain joins TRBV6-2 or TRBV6-3 to TRBJ2-3; D is possibly TRBD2 (6 bases). V was trimmed by 2 bases and J by 4 bases, leaving 13 bases between them. The CDR3 contains 15 residues. In germline, CDR1 is MNHEY, CDR2 SVGEGT. DNA for the CDR3: TGTGCCAGCAGTTACGACCGGGGGTTGGCAGATACGCAGTATTTT. Translated, it gives CASSYDRGLADTQYF.

This clonotype has a handful of counts. The rearrangement links TRBV24-1 to TRBJ1-2, with D uncertain. The CDR3 sequence is 12 residues long. V lost 5 bases and J lost 1, with 4 bases in between. Germline V gene sequence: CDR1 KGHDR, CDR2 SFDVKD. CDR3 nucleotides: TGTGCCACCAGTGGGGGTAACTATGGCTACACCTTC. It is translated as CATSGGNYGYTF.

This clonotype was observed a few times. The rearrangement links TRBV6-5 to TRBJ2-7; D not resolved. The CDR3 is made up of 17 amino acids. Germline V gives CDR1 MNHEY, CDR2 SVGAGI. Trimming left V 0 bases short and J 1 base short, with 16 bases between. The CDR3 DNA is TGTGCCAGCAGTTACTCGGGTGCCCGACACCCTTCCTACGAGCAGTACTTC. Translated, it gives CASSYSGARHPSYEQYF.

This clonotype was seen at least ten times. The chain couples TRBV27 to TRBJ2-7; perhaps D is TRBD1 or TRBD2 (5 bases each). Germline V gene data show CDR1 as MNHEY and CDR2 as SMNVEV (reference sequence). The CDR3 is 16 amino acids. V was clipped by 5 bases and J by 0 bases, with 17 bases between them. The CDR3 protein is CASSASGTVSSYEQYF. In DNA, the CDR3 is TGTGCCAGCAGTGCCTCCGGGACGGTGAGCTCCTACGAGCAGTACTTC.

This clonotype has more than one count but fewer than ten. A much larger clone lies one base from this, so it may be a read error. This sequence joins TRBV6-1 and TRBJ2-3; the D is unclear. The germline gives CDR1 MNHNS, CDR2 SASEGT. The CDR3 sequence is 12 residues long. This chain's CDR3 is CASGDGLDTQYF. For the CDR3, the DNA is TGTGCCAGCGGTGACGGGTTAGATACGCAGTATTTT.

In this sample, this clonotype turned up many times. The chain links TRBV18 to TRBJ2-7; 9 positions agree with TRBD1. Germline-derived CDR1 and CDR2 are KGHSH and LQKENI. With V trimmed by 0 bases and J by 0 bases, 6 bases remained unmatched. This CDR3 is built from 17 residues. In DNA, the CDR3 is TGTGCCAGCTCACCACCTCTTGGGACAGGGAACTCCTACGAGCAGTACTTC. It is translated as CASSPPLGTGNSYEQYF.

This clonotype was observed many times. The chain links TRBV18 to TRBJ2-5, with D perhaps TRBD1 or TRBD2 (6 bases each). In germline, CDR1 is KGHSH, CDR2 LQKENI. V dropped 4 bases and J dropped 3 bases, with 15 bases sitting between them. The CDR3 totals 15 residues. The CDR3 DNA follows: TGTGCCAGCTCACTTCGGGGGCTCAACGAAGAGACCCAGTACTTC. Encoded protein: CASSLRGLNEETQYF. Variable domain in full (rest from reference TRBV18 and TRBJ2-5): NAGVMQNPRHLVRRRGQEARLRCSPMKGHSHVYWYRQLPEEGLKFMVYLQKENIIDESGMPKERFSAEFPKEGPSILRIQQVVRGDSAAYFCASSLRGLNEETQYFGPGTRLLVL.

This clonotype was recorded at least ten times. This chain uses TRBV5-1 with TRBJ2-3, with D maybe TRBD2 (6 bases). V was cut by 1 base and J by 0 bases, with 6 bases left in between. Per the germline V gene, CDR1 is SGHRS and CDR2 is YFSETQ. The length of the CDR3 is 14 residues. The CDR3 is CASSLTSSTDTQYF. In DNA, the CDR3 is TGCGCCAGCAGCTTGACTAGCAGCACAGATACGCAGTATTTT.

This clonotype was detected ten times or more. The chain recombines TRBV18 with TRBJ2-7, with TRBD1 matching over 12 bases. Losses at the gene ends were 3 bases for V and 6 bases for J; bases not matched to a gene: 6. The germline CDR1 and CDR2 sequences are KGHSH and LQKENI. The CDR3 length is 15 residues. This CDR3 is CASSPGTGGLIEQYF. CDR3 in DNA: TGTGCCAGCTCACCGGGGACAGGGGGCCTCATCGAGCAGTACTTC.

This clonotype appeared many times. The genes are TRBV5-1 and TRBJ2-7, with D perhaps matching TRBD2 (6 bases). Per germline, CDR1 SGHRS and CDR2 YFSETQ. CDR3 size: 14 residues. Trimming shortened V by 0 bases and J by 6 bases, and 13 bases separated the two germline ends. In DNA, the CDR3 is TGCGCCAGCAGCTTGGAGGTCGGAGCGGGCGAGCAGTACTTC. This sequence encodes CASSLEVGAGEQYF.

This sequence joins TRBV5-6 and TRBJ1-5; D is uncertain. Per the germline V gene, CDR1 is SGHDT and CDR2 is YYEEEE. Trimming removed 0 bases at V and 5 bases at J, with 6 bases between. This CDR3 comprises 13 residues. CDR3 nucleotides: TGTGCCAGCAGCTTGGAGTGGCATCAGCCCCAGCATTTT. Protein sequence: CASSLEWHQPQHF.

V usage is TRBV9 and J usage is TRBJ1-6, with TRBD1 identical over 9 bases. Germline CDR1 SGDLS, CDR2 YYNGEE. The CDR3 extends over 14 amino acids. J lost 7 bases, V lost 4 bases, and 3 bases had no gene match. The CDR3 DNA reads TGTGCCAGCAGCTTACAGGGGGCCAATTCACCCCTCCACTTT. This gives the protein CASSLQGANSPLHF.

This clonotype showed up many times. This chain joins TRBV7-2 and TRBJ2-4, with 10 bases aligning to TRBD2. The CDR3 runs 18 residues. Germline trimming cut 2 bases from V and 0 bases from J; bases unmatched to any gene: 7. Germline V gene sequence: CDR1 SGHTA, CDR2 FQGNSA. Here the CDR3 reads CASSLLLAGVIAKNIQYF. CDR3 nucleotides: TGTGCCAGCAGCTTACTTCTAGCGGGGGTTATAGCCAAAAACATTCAGTACTTC. The full variable domain, its missing parts supplied by reference TRBV7-2 and TRBJ2-4, is GAGVSQSPSNKVTEKGKDVELRCDPISGHTALYWYRQSLGQGLEFLIYFQGNSAPDKSGLPSDRFSAERTGGSVSTLTIQRTQQEDSAVYLCASSLLLAGVIAKNIQYFGAGTRLSVL.

This chain connects TRBV28 to TRBJ2-3; TRBD2 aligns across 8 bases. V was pared by 4 bases and J by 4 bases, with 16 bases of the junction left unmatched. The CDR3 contains 18 residues. Germline V gene sequence: CDR1 MDHEN, CDR2 SYDVKM. The CDR3 is CASSYPPGSGGAADTQYF. In DNA form, the CDR3 reads TGTGCCAGCAGTTACCCCCCGGGCAGCGGGGGAGCCGCAGATACGCAGTATTTT.

Ten or more counts support this clonotype. This CDR3 is CSANRQGPYEQYF. The DNA of the CDR3 is TGCAGTGCTAATCGACAGGGTCCATACGAGCAGTACTTC. The chain is built from TRBV20-1 and TRBJ2-7, with 7 bases identical to TRBD1. Germline CDR1 DFQATT, CDR2 SNEGSKA (reference sequence). The CDR3 spans 13 residues. Losses at the gene ends were 4 bases for V and 4 bases for J; bases not matched to a gene: 7.

Points on this clonotype: A much more abundant neighbour one base away suggests this may be a read error. The rearrangement joins TRBV12-3 or TRBV12-4 to TRBJ1-1; perhaps TRBD1 as D (5 bases). V lost 3 bases and J 7 bases, leaving 15 bases between the germline ends. The CDR3 runs to 14 residues. CDR3 bases: TGTGCCAGCAGTTTCTTAGCACGGGGGGGTGAAGCTTTCTTT. Amino acids: CASSFLARGGEAFF.

This clonotype has a handful of counts. The chain uses TRBV6-1 and TRBJ2-1, with D uncertain. The CDR3 covers 14 residues. CDR1 and CDR2 from the germline V gene are MNHNS and SASEGT. Trimming stripped 8 bases from V and 4 bases from J, with 15 bases between. The CDR3, as DNA: TGTGCCAGCGCTAAAGGGTCCCCATACAATGAGCAGTTCTTC. Translated, it gives CASAKGSPYNEQFF.

A few counts support this clonotype. V usage is TRBV10-3 and J usage is TRBJ1-3, with a tentative D call TRBD1 (5 bases). The CDR3 totals 13 residues. In germline, CDR1 is ENHRY, CDR2 SYGVKD. V was pared by 10 bases and J by 2 bases, with 12 bases between. CDR3 loop: CATGDATGNTIYF. The CDR3 bases are TGTGCCACCGGGGACGCAACTGGAAACACCATATATTTT.

This clonotype was detected many times. The chain has TRBV5-1 and TRBJ2-3; TRBD1 aligns across 7 bases. The V gene's germline CDR1 is SGHRS and CDR2 YFSETQ. J gave up 2 bases and V 4 bases, and 10 bases lay outside the gene matches. The CDR3 runs to 16 residues. This chain's CDR3 is CASSNYQGTDTDTQYF. In DNA, the CDR3 is TGCGCCAGCAGCAATTACCAGGGGACAGACACAGATACGCAGTATTTT.

V gene TRBV28 combines with J gene TRBJ1-6; possible D gene TRBD1, 6 bases. The CDR3 spans 14 residues. Per the germline V gene, CDR1 is MDHEN and CDR2 is SYDVKM. The V gene lost 6 bases and the J gene lost 3 bases, with 9 bases spanning the gap. The CDR3 DNA follows: TGTGCCAGCAGCCGACAGGTCTATAATTCACCCCTCCACTTT. Protein product: CASSRQVYNSPLHF.

The sample holds many counts of this clonotype. The chain couples TRBV7-2 to TRBJ2-1; 10 bases map to TRBD2. This CDR3 comprises 21 residues. CDR1 SGHTA and CDR2 FQGNSA come from the germline V gene. V shed 4 bases and J 0 bases; nucleotides not matched to a gene: 18. CDR3 sequence reads: CASSSVPYRYSGGLSYNEQFF. As DNA, the CDR3 is TGTGCCAGCAGCTCCGTCCCTTATCGATATAGCGGGGGGCTCTCCTACAATGAGCAGTTCTTC.